The 18 T cell receptor beta chains below come from one sample, sequenced in a study of cytomegalovirus exposure and HLA in healthy donors. This PCR relied on a set of 60 Vbeta primers and 13 Jbeta primers. The table came from immunoSEQ multiplex PCR; TCRdb's copy has only in-frame clones and leaves some out. The repertoire holds over 110,000 clones, with around three quarters as singletons. Sequenced sample: PBMCs. These TCRs come from a woman in her thirties or forties in good health and CMV-seropositive.

This sequence joins TRBV28 and TRBJ2-6; D uncertain. In germline, CDR1 is MDHEN, CDR2 SYDVKM. V was clipped by 3 bases and J by 0 bases, with 6 bases between them. The CDR3 covers 15 residues. The CDR3 spells CASSLRSSGANVLTF. The DNA for the CDR3 is TGTGCCAGCAGTTTGAGGAGCTCTGGGGCCAACGTCCTGACTTTC.

The chain uses TRBV5-1 and TRBJ2-5; 14 nucleotides line up with TRBD2. The V gene's germline CDR1 is SGHRS and CDR2 YFSETQ. The CDR3 contains 17 residues. Germline trimming cut 4 bases from V and 5 bases from J; bases unmatched to any gene: 10. The CDR3 DNA is TGCGCCAGCAGCCTGGGACTAGCGGGAGTAGGAGGGGAGACCCAGTACTTC. This translates into CASSLGLAGVGGETQYF. Using reference TRBV5-1 and TRBJ2-5 for the parts outside the CDR3, the full variable domain is KAGVTQTPRYLIKTRGQQVTLSCSPISGHRSVSWYQQTPGQGLQFLFEYFSETQRNKGNFPGRFSGRQFSNSRSEMNVSTLELGDSALYLCASSLGLAGVGGETQYFGPGTRLLVL.

V gene TRBV21-1 combines with J gene TRBJ1-5; TRBD1 was called by the table and not checked on the DNA. TRBV21-1 is termed a pseudogene. This CDR3 is 16 amino acids long. This CDR3 reads CASSKGEGDSNQPQHF. The DNA for the CDR3 is TGTGCCAGCAGCAAAGGTGAGGGGGATAGCAATCAGCCCCAGCATTTT.

This chain connects TRBV5-1 to TRBJ2-3; 7 bases fit TRBD2. The CDR3 runs 16 residues. Germline V gene data show CDR1 as SGHRS and CDR2 as YFSETQ. With V trimmed by 4 bases and J by 5 bases, 13 bases remained unmatched. The CDR3 reads CASSQTGREFVDTQYF. CDR3 DNA: TGCGCCAGCAGCCAAACGGGGCGGGAGTTTGTAGATACGCAGTATTTT.

The chain is built from TRBV7-2 and TRBJ2-1, with D perhaps matching TRBD2 (6 bases). The CDR3 totals 18 residues. Trimming took off 2 bases at V and 4 bases at J, with 21 bases between the two ends. CDR1 is SGHTA and CDR2 is FQGNSA in the germline V gene. The CDR3 protein is CASSLSTSGERTYNEQFF. The CDR3 nucleotides are TGTGCCAGCAGCTTATCGACATCGGGAGAACGGACTTACAATGAGCAGTTCTTC.

J is TRBJ2-7 and V is TRBV30, with D perhaps matching TRBD2 (7 bases). V lost 1 base and J lost 5, with 9 bases in between. Germline CDR1 GTSNPN, CDR2 SVGIG (reference sequence). The CDR3 runs to 12 residues. The DNA of the CDR3 is TGTGCCTGGAGTGCGGGGGGCCACGAGCAGTACTTC. Residues: CAWSAGGHEQYF.

This chain uses TRBV28 with TRBJ1-1, with TRBD1 as a possible D gene (5 bases). Germline lookup yields CDR1 MDHEN and CDR2 SYDVKM. The CDR3 loop spans 13 amino acids. V was clipped by 8 bases and J by 8 bases, with 18 bases between them. The CDR3 reads CASLSRVEVEAFF. The CDR3 nucleotides are TGTGCCAGCCTGAGCAGGGTGGAAGTAGAAGCTTTCTTT.

The chain uses TRBV7-8 and TRBJ2-5; maybe TRBD1 (6 bases). Trimming left V 0 bases short and J 5 bases short, with 10 bases between. CDR1 and CDR2 from the germline V gene are SGHVS and FQNEAQ. The CDR3 is 14 amino acids. As DNA, the CDR3 is TGTGCCAGCAGCTTAGCGCTGAGGGGGGAGACCCAGTACTTC. Its protein product is CASSLALRGETQYF.

The chain has TRBV5-1 and TRBJ2-2; a possible D gene is TRBD2 (5 bases). Germline CDR1 and CDR2: SGHRS and YFSETQ. The CDR3 is 14 amino acids. Trimming removed 2 bases from V and 4 bases from J, with 9 bases in between. The CDR3 sequence: CASSFSRGTGELFF. The DNA for the CDR3 is TGCGCCAGCAGCTTTAGTCGGGGCACCGGGGAGCTGTTTTTT. Filled out from reference TRBV5-1 and TRBJ2-2, the complete variable domain reads KAGVTQTPRYLIKTRGQQVTLSCSPISGHRSVSWYQQTPGQGLQFLFEYFSETQRNKGNFPGRFSGRQFSNSRSEMNVSTLELGDSALYLCASSFSRGTGELFFGEGSRLTVL.

J is TRBJ1-1 and V is TRBV12-5; no reliable D call. CDR1 and CDR2 (germline): LGHNT, FRNRAP. Trimming left V 6 bases short and J 9 bases short, with 17 bases between. This CDR3 has 13 amino acids. Here the CDR3 DNA reads TGTGCTAGTGGCTCCGAAGGAGGAACCCAAGCTTTCTTT. As protein: CASGSEGGTQAFF.

This sequence joins TRBV29-1 and TRBJ2-5; D may be TRBD2 (6 bases). The CDR3 consists of 16 residues. The ends were cut back, 5 bases at V and 7 bases at J, with 26 bases in the middle. Germline V gives CDR1 SQVTM, CDR2 ANQGSEA. The CDR3 here is CSVIWGDGVLGGTQYF. As DNA, the CDR3 is TGCAGCGTTATTTGGGGGGACGGGGTACTCGGGGGGACCCAGTACTTC.

The chain is built from TRBV25-1 and TRBJ2-5; D is possibly TRBD2 (6 bases). The DNA end is a closer match to TRBJ2-7, so the J assignment may be wrong. Germline V gene lookup returns CDR1 MGHDK and CDR2 SYGVNS. The CDR3 is 15 residues long. CDR3 sequence: CASSDPASVRYEQYF. The CDR3 nucleotides read TGTGCCAGCAGTGACCCAGCTAGCGTCCGCTACGAGCAGTACTTC.

The chain recombines TRBV6-5 with TRBJ1-5; no clear D. CDR1 MNHEY and CDR2 SVGAGI come from the germline V gene. The CDR3 has 13 residues. V was shortened by 1 base and J by 7 bases, with 8 bases between the two germline ends. The CDR3 DNA follows: TGTGCCAGCAGTTACTACTCGGGACAGCCCCAGCATTTT. Protein sequence: CASSYYSGQPQHF.

The chain is built from TRBV15 and TRBJ2-1, with D possibly matching TRBD2 (6 bases). Germline CDR1 is LNHNV and CDR2 is YYDKDF (reference sequence). This CDR3 region has 15 residues. Trimming removed 0 bases from V and 6 bases from J, with 12 bases in between. DNA for the CDR3: TGTGCCACCAGCAGAGATGGGGGGAACCCCAATGAGCAGTTCTTC. Protein: CATSRDGGNPNEQFF.

This clone appeared a single time. The chain joins TRBV7-8 to TRBJ1-5; 9 bases match TRBD1. V shed 4 bases and J 6 bases; nucleotides not matched to a gene: 7. Germline CDR1 SGHVS, CDR2 FQNEAQ. The CDR3 covers 15 residues. Written as DNA, the CDR3 is TGTGCCAGCAGCTCCGTAACAGGGGGCGGTCAGCCCCAGCATTTT. Its translation: CASSSVTGGGQPQHF. The whole variable domain, filled in from reference TRBV7-8 and TRBJ1-5, reads GAGVSQSPRYKVAKRGQDVALRCDPISGHVSLFWYQQALGQGPEFLTYFQNEAQLDKSGLPSDRFFAERPEGSVSTLKIQRTQQEDSAVYLCASSSVTGGGQPQHFGDGTRLSIL.

This rearrangement joins TRBV11-2 to TRBJ2-7; D is undetermined. The CDR3 sequence is 16 residues long. Looked up from germline, CDR1 is SGHAT and CDR2 is FQNNGV. V lost 1 base, J lost 0 bases, and 13 bases lay in between. Written as DNA, the CDR3 is TGTGCCAGCAGCTTAGCCCCAAGCCGGAGCTCCTACGAGCAGTACTTC. This codes for CASSLAPSRSSYEQYF. The full variable domain, with the rest looked up from reference TRBV11-2 and TRBJ2-7, is EAGVAQSPRYKIIEKRQSVAFWCNPISGHATLYWYQQILGQGPKLLIQFQNNGVVDDSQLPKDRFSAERLKGVDSTLKIQPAKLEDSAVYLCASSLAPSRSSYEQYFGPGTRLTVT.

The genes are TRBV2 and TRBJ2-3; 10 bases agree with TRBD2. This CDR3 has 13 residues. The junction had 2 bases not matched to a gene; V was cut back by 8 bases and J by 3 bases. CDR1 and CDR2 from the germline V gene are SNHLY and FYNNEI. The CDR3 nucleotides read TGTGCCAGCGCTAGCGGGAGAACAGATACGCAGTATTTT. Translated: CASASGRTDTQYF.

This rearrangement joins TRBV2 to TRBJ1-1, with a possible D match to TRBD1 (5 bases). The CDR3 runs to 13 residues. The V gene lost 4 bases and the J gene lost 1 base, with 7 bases spanning the gap. CDR1 is SNHLY, CDR2 FYNNEI, per germline. The CDR3: CASSGQRNTEAFF. The CDR3 bases are TGTGCCAGCAGTGGACAGAGGAACACTGAAGCTTTCTTT.